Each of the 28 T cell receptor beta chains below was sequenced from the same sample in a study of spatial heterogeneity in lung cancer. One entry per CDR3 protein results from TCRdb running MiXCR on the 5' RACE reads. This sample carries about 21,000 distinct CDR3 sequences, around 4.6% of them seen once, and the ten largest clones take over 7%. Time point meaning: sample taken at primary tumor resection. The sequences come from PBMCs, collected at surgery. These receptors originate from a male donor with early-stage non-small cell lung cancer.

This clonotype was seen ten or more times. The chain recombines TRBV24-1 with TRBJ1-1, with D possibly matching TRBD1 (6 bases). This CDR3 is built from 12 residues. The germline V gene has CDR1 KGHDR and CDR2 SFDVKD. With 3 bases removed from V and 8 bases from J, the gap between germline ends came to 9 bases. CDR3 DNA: TGTGCCACCAGTGATCCCGGGACAGAAGCTTTCTTT. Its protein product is CATSDPGTEAFF.

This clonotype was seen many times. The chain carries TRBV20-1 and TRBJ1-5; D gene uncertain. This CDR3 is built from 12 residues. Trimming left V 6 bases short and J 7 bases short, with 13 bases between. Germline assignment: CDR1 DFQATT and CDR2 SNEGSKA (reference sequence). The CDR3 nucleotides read TGCAGTGCCAAACGGGGTACACAGCCCCAGCATTTT. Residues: CSAKRGTQPQHF.

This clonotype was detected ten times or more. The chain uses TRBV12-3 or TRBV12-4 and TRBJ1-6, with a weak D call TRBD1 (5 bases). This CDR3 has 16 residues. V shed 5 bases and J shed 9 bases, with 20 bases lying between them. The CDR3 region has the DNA TGTGCCAGCAGTCCCGAGACGGGGGACCCCACTTCACCCCTCCACTTT. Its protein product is CASSPETGDPTSPLHF.

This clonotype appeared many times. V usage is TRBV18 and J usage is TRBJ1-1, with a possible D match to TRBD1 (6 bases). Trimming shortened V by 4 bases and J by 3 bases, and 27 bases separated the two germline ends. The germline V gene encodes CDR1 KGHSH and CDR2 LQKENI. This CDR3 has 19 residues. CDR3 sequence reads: CASSLRPPGHQRGDTEAFF. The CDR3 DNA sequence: TGTGCCAGCTCACTTCGACCGCCGGGACACCAAAGGGGTGACACTGAAGCTTTCTTT.

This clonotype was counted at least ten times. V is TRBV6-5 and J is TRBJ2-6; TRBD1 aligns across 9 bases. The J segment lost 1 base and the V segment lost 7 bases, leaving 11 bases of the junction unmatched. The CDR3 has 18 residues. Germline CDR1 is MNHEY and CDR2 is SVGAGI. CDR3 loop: CASKKAGTGISGANVLTF. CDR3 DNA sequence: TGTGCCAGCAAAAAAGCCGGGACAGGGATTTCTGGGGCCAACGTCCTGACTTTC.

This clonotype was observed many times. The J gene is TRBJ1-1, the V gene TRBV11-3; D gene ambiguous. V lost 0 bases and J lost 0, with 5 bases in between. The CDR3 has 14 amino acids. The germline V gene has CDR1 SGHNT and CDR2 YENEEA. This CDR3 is CASSLDAVNTEAFF. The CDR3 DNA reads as TGTGCCAGCAGCTTAGACGCCGTGAACACTGAAGCTTTCTTT.

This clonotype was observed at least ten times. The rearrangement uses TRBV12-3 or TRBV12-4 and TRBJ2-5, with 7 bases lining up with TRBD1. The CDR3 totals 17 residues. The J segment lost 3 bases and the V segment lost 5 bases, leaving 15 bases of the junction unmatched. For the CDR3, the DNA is TGTGCCAGCAGTCTTGGCCCGTCGACCGACAGGGAAGAGACCCAGTACTTC. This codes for CASSLGPSTDREETQYF.

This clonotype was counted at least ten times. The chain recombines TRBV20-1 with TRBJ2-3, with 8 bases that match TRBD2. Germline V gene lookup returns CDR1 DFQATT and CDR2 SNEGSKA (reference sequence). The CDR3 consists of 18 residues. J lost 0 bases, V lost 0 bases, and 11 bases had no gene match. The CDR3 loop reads CSARDPAGGRTSTDTQYF. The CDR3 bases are TGCAGTGCTAGAGATCCTGCGGGGGGCAGAACTAGCACAGATACGCAGTATTTT.

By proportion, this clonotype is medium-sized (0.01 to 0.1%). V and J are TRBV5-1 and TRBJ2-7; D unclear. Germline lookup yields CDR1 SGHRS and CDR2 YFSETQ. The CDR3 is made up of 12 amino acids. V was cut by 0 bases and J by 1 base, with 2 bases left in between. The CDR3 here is CASSLESYEQYF. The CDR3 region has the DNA TGCGCCAGCAGCTTGGAATCCTACGAGCAGTACTTC.

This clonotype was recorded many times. The CDR3 here is CASSSDRGYQETQYF. As DNA, the CDR3 is TGTGCCAGCAGCTCGGACAGGGGATACCAAGAGACCCAGTACTTC. The chain combines TRBV7-2 with TRBJ2-5; 9 bases map to TRBD1. The CDR3 totals 15 residues. Losses at the gene ends were 4 bases for V and 0 bases for J; bases not matched to a gene: 3. Germline V lookup: CDR1 SGHTA, CDR2 FQGNSA.

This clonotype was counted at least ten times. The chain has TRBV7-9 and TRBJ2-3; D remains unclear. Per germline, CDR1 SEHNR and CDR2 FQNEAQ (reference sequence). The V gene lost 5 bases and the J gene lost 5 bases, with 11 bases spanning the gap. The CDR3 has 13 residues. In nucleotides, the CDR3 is TGTGCCAGCAGCATTAGAGGCGGAGATACGCAGTATTTT. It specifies CASSIRGGDTQYF.

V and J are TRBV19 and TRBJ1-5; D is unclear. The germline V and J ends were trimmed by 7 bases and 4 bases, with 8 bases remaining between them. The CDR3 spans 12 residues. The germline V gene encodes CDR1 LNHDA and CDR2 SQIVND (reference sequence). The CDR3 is CASTGPNQPQHF. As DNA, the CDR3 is TGTGCCAGTACTGGGCCGAATCAGCCCCAGCATTTT.

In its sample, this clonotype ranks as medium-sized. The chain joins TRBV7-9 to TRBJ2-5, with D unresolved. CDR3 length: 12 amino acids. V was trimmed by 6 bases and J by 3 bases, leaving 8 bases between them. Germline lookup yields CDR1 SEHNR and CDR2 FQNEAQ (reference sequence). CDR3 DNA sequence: TGTGCCAGCAGTGAACAAGAAGAGACCCAGTACTTC. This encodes CASSEQEETQYF.

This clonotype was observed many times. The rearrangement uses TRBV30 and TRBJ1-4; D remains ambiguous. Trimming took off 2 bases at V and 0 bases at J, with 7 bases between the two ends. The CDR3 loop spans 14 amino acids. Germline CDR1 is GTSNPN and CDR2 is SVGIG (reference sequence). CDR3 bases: TGTGCCTGGAGTAGTGGCTCAACTAATGAAAAACTGTTTTTT. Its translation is CAWSSGSTNEKLFF.

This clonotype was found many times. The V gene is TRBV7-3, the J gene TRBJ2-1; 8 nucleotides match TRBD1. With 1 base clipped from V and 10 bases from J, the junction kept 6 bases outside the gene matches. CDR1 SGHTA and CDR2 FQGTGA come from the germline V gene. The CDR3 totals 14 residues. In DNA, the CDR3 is TGTGCCAGCAGCTTAAGGCAGGGGGCTATCGAGCAGTTCTTC. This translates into CASSLRQGAIEQFF.

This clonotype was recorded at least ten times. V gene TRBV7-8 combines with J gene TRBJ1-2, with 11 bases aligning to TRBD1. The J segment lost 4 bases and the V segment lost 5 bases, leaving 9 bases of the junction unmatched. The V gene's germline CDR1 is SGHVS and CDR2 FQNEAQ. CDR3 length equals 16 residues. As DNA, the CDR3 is TGTGCCAGCAGCCCTCGTCCCGGGACAGGGGGCTATGGCTACACCTTC. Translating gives CASSPRPGTGGYGYTF.

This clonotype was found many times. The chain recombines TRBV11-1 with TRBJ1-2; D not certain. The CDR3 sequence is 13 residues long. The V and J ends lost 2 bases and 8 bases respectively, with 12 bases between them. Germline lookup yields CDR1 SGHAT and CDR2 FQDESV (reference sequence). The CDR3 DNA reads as TGTGCCAGCAGCTTACCGACTGGACCAGGCTACACCTTC. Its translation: CASSLPTGPGYTF.

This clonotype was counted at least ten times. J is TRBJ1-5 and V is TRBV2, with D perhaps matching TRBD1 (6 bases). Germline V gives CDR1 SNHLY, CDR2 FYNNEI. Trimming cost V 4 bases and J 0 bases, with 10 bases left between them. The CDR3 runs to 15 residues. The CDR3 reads CASSAQGHSNQPQHF. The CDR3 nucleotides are TGTGCCAGCAGTGCACAGGGCCATAGCAATCAGCCCCAGCATTTT.

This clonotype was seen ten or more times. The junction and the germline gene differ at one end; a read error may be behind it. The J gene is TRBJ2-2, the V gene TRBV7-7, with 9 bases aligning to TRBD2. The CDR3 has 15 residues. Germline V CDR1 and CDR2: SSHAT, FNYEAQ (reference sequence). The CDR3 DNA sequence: TGTGCTAGCAGCTTAAATAGCGGGAGCCCCGGGGAGCTGTTTTTT. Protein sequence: CASSLNSGSPGELFF. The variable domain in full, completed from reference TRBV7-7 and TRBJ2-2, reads GAGVSQSPRYKVTKRGQDVTLRCDPISSHATLYWYQQALGQGPEFLTYFNYEAQPDKSGLPSDRFSAERPEGSISTLTIQRTEQRDSAMYRCASSLNSGSPGELFFGEGSRLTVL.

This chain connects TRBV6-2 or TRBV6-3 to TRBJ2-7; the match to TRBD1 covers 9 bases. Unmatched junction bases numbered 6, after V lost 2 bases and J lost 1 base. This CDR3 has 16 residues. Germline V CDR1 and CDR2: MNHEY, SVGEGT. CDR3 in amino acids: CASSYAPGQGSYEQYF. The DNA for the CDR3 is TGTGCCAGCAGTTACGCCCCGGGACAGGGTTCCTACGAGCAGTACTTC.

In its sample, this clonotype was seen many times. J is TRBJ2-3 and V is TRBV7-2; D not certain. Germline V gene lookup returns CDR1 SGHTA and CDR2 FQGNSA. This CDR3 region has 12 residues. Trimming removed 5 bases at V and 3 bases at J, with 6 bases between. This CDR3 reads CASSPRTDTQYF. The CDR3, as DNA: TGTGCCAGCAGCCCCAGGACAGATACGCAGTATTTT.

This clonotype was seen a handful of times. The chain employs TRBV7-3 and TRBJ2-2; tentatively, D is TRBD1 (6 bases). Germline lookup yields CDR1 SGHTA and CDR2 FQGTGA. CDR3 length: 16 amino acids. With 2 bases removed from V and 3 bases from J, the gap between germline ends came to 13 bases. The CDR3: CASSLYWTAYTGELFF. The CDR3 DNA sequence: TGTGCCAGCAGCTTATACTGGACAGCTTACACCGGGGAGCTGTTTTTT. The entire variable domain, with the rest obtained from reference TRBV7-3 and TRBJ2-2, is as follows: GAGVSQTPSNKVTEKGKYVELRCDPISGHTALYWYRQSLGQGPEFLIYFQGTGAADDSGLPNDRFFAVRPEGSVSTLKIQRTERGDSAVYLCASSLYWTAYTGELFFGEGSRLTVL.

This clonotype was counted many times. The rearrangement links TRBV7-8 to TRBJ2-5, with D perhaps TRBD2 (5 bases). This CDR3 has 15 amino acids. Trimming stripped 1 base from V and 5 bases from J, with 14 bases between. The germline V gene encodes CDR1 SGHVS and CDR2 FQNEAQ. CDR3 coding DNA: TGTGCCAGCAGCTTAGGTGGCCCCGAGCGGGAGACCCAGTACTTC. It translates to CASSLGGPERETQYF.

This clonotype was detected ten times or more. In DNA, the CDR3 is TGTGCCAGCAGCCTCGGACAGGGCCTATACGAGCAGTACTTC. Translating it yields CASSLGQGLYEQYF. The J gene is TRBJ2-7, the V gene TRBV9; 8 nucleotides align to TRBD1. The germline CDR1 and CDR2 sequences are SGDLS and YYNGEE. Trimming removed 4 bases from V and 4 bases from J; junction bases left unmatched: 7. The CDR3 consists of 14 residues.

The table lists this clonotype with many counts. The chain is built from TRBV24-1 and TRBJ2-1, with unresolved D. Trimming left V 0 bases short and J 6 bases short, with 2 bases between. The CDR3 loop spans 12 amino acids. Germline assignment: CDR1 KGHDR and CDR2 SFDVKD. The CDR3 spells CATSDLINEQFF. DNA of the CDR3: TGTGCCACCAGTGATTTGATCAATGAGCAGTTCTTC.

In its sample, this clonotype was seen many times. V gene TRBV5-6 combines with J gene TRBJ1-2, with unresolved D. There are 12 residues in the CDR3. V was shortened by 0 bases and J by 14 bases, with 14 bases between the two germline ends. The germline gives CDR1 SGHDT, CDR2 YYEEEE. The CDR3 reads CASSLDPSPRTF. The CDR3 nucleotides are TGTGCCAGCAGCTTGGATCCTAGCCCTCGGACCTTC.

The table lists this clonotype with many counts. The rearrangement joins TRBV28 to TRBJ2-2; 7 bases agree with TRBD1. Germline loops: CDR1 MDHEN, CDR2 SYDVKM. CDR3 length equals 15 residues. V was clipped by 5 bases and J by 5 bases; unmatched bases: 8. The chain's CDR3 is CASSPSDRRTGELFF. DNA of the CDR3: TGTGCCAGCAGTCCATCGGACAGGAGGACCGGGGAGCTGTTTTTT.

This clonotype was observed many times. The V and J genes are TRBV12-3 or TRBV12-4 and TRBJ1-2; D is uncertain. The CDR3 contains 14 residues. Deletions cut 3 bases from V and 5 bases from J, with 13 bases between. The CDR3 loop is CASSFGPGVYGYTF. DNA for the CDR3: TGTGCCAGCAGTTTCGGTCCAGGCGTTTATGGCTACACCTTC.